This T cell receptor (beta chain) was identified during a study of T cell responses to AZD1222 COVID-19 vaccine. Concerning this clone: Its antigen is still unknown.

Study results and limitations: Nearly half of spike-specific TCRs reportedly go after variant regions that carry no mutations. Spike-specific TCRs gained breadth and depth after people received two AZD1222 doses. Donors were mostly white British, more females; clonal diversity possibly underestimated.

Measured with immunoSEQ multiplex PCR; TCRdb has only the in-frame clones, and not every one. Among about 180,000 clones listed, about 93% were seen once. This TCR was sampled from an adult who received the MenACWY meningococcal vaccine as a control. The specimen comprised peripheral blood, sampled 28 days after the second dose of the MenACWY control vaccine.

The CDR3 region is CASSQETFTGGTGELFF. DNA of the CDR3: TGCGCCAGCAGCCAGGAAACATTCACAGGGGGGACCGGGGAGCTGTTTTTT. The chain has TRBV4-3 and TRBJ2-2; 8 bases are a match to TRBD1. Germline loops: CDR1 LGHNA, CDR2 YSLEER. V lost 3 bases, J lost 5 bases, and 11 bases stayed unmatched. The CDR3 has 17 amino acids.